This is a list of T cell receptor beta chains from one sample in a study of post-analysis software for immune sequencing data. Each CDR3 protein gets one entry after TCRdb re-called the PCR reads with MiXCR. The data contain 750,000 to 900,000 distinct CDR3 sequences, approximately 44% of them singletons. Input material: blood. These receptors were collected from a girl between 5 and 17 years old with multiple sclerosis. Each CDR3 is given with its conserved first and last residue. A D gene is named only where the DNA matches it firmly. Expanded clones get a size class; other rows say once, few or many, or leave the size out.

d_gene	abundance	v_gene	j_gene	CDR3aa	CDR3nt
TRBD1	few	TRBV6-2/TRBV6-3	TRBJ2-7	CASRYGTGRFHAEQYF	TGTGCCAGCAGGTACGGGACAGGGCGATTCCACGCCGAGCAGTACTTC
TRBD2	NA	TRBV27	TRBJ2-7	CASGTGGIHEQYF	TGTGCCAGCGGTACGGGGGGGATCCACGAGCAGTACTTC
NA	NA	TRBV15	TRBJ2-3	CATSRDWSSGTDTQYF	TGTGCCACCAGCAGAGATTGGAGTTCTGGCACAGATACGCAGTATTTT
TRBD2	NA	TRBV7-2	TRBJ2-3	CASSLPPETSGALSTDTQYF	TGTGCCAGCAGCTTACCTCCCGAGACTAGCGGGGCCTTGAGCACGGATACGCAGTATTTT
NA	once	TRBV27	TRBJ2-1	CASSKIPRLYNEQFF	TGTGCCAGCAGTAAAATACCAAGACTCTACAATGAGCAGTTCTTC
NA	NA	TRBV2	TRBJ1-4	CASSGPRGTNEKLFF	TGTGCCAGCAGTGGCCCCCGGGGCACTAATGAAAAACTGTTTTTT
NA	NA	TRBV28	TRBJ1-3	CASRQTQSSGNTIYF	TGTGCCAGCAGACAGACCCAGTCCTCTGGAAACACCATATATTTT
NA	NA	TRBV29-1	TRBJ1-2	CSVEDQGEYGYTF	TGCAGCGTTGAAGATCAGGGCGAGTATGGCTACACCTTC
NA	NA	TRBV4-2	TRBJ2-5	CASSQDLAGARETLYF	TGTGCCAGCAGCCAAGATCTGGCAGGGGCAAGGGAGACCCTGTACTTC
NA	NA	TRBV3-1	TRBJ2-5	CASSQVGQYGTQYF	TGTGCCAGCAGCCAAGTAGGGCAGTATGGGACCCAGTACTTC
TRBD1	NA	TRBV2	TRBJ1-2	CASKGTGSDYGYTF	TGTGCCAGCAAAGGGACAGGGTCGGACTATGGCTACACCTTC
NA	few	TRBV7-9	TRBJ2-1	CASSSYYEQFF	TGTGCCAGCAGCTCCTACTATGAGCAGTTCTTC
NA	few	TRBV29-1	TRBJ1-2	CSVEDREGDANYGYTF	TGCAGCGTTGAAGATAGGGAGGGGGATGCTAACTATGGCTACACCTTC
TRBD2	few	TRBV7-8	TRBJ2-7	CASSSQVASGSYEQYF	TGTGCCAGCAGCTCCCAAGTAGCTAGCGGGTCCTACGAGCAGTACTTC
TRBD1	NA	TRBV7-6	TRBJ2-3	CASSLVNRGTNSRTDTQYF	TGTGCCAGCAGCTTAGTGAACAGGGGAACTAACTCTCGCACAGATACGCAGTATTTT
NA	NA	TRBV21-1	TRBJ1-1	CASSKDFREAFF	TGTGCCAGCAGCAAGGATTTCCGTGAAGCTTTCTTT
NA	few	TRBV28	TRBJ2-5	CASSLEGTAEETQYF	TGTGCCAGCAGTTTAGAGGGGACCGCCGAAGAGACCCAGTACTTC
NA	NA	TRBV7-9	TRBJ2-1	CASSFGPQVEQFF	TGTGCCAGCAGCTTTGGACCACAAGTGGAGCAGTTCTTC
NA	NA	TRBV10-3	TRBJ1-1	CAISADGNTEAFF	TGTGCCATCAGTGCGGACGGGAACACTGAAGCTTTCTTT
NA	NA	TRBV9	TRBJ2-7	CASSPRGSGAYEQYF	TGTGCCAGCAGCCCCCGGGGTAGCGGCGCCTACGAGCAGTACTTC
NA	NA	TRBV3-1	TRBJ1-2	CASSQLGRPDMFGYTF	TGTGCCAGCAGCCAACTTGGCAGGCCCGATATGTTTGGCTACACCTTC
NA	NA	TRBV11-2	TRBJ2-5	CASTPGSQVETQYF	TGTGCCAGCACCCCAGGGTCCCAAGTTGAGACCCAGTACTTC
NA	NA	TRBV15	TRBJ1-2	CATSTPQFSYGYTF	TGTGCCACCAGCACCCCTCAGTTTTCTTATGGCTACACCTTC
NA	NA	TRBV4-3	TRBJ2-1	CASSQNPSSSYNEQFF	TGCGCCAGCAGCCAAAATCCGTCCAGCTCCTACAATGAGCAGTTCTTC
NA	NA	TRBV20-1	TRBJ1-1	CSAAGALPLSGTEAFF	TGCAGTGCCGCCGGGGCTCTTCCACTCTCGGGGACTGAAGCTTTCTTT
NA	few	TRBV6-5	TRBJ2-7	CASSYAGAYRGGNEQYF	TGTGCCAGCAGTTACGCTGGGGCTTACAGGGGAGGCAACGAGCAGTACTTC
TRBD1	once	TRBV27	TRBJ2-7	CASRPLRDRSYEQYF	TGTGCCAGCAGACCCCTCCGGGACAGGTCCTACGAGCAGTACTTC
NA	few	TRBV11-2	TRBJ1-1	CASSFQNTEAFF	TGTGCCAGCAGCTTTCAGAACACTGAAGCTTTCTTT
NA	NA	TRBV6-6	TRBJ2-7	CASSYSSGLYEQYF	TGTGCCAGCAGTTACTCGTCGGGGCTCTACGAGCAGTACTTC
TRBD2	NA	TRBV2	TRBJ2-1	CASMGGDSYNEQFF	TGTGCCAGCATGGGAGGGGATTCCTACAATGAGCAGTTCTTC
NA	once	TRBV24-1	TRBJ2-4	CATSDAGYTQNIQYF	TGTGCCACCAGTGATGCCGGCTATACACAAAACATTCAGTACTTC
TRBD2	NA	TRBV12-3/TRBV12-4	TRBJ2-1	CASSPAGLASNEQFF	TGTGCCAGCAGTCCTGCGGGACTAGCGAGCAATGAGCAGTTCTTC
TRBD2	NA	TRBV29-1	TRBJ2-7	CSVDVAGAYEQYF	TGCAGCGTTGACGTTGCGGGAGCCTACGAGCAGTACTTC
NA	NA	TRBV20-1	TRBJ2-5	CSAHKGETQYF	TGCAGTGCTCACAAGGGGGAGACCCAGTACTTC
NA	NA	TRBV24-1	TRBJ2-2	CATSDPRSGIELFF	TGTGCCACCAGTGACCCCAGGAGTGGTATCGAGCTGTTTTTT
NA	few	TRBV20-1	TRBJ2-6	CSARGAQGSGANVLTF	TGCAGTGCTAGAGGAGCCCAGGGCTCTGGGGCCAACGTCCTGACTTTC
TRBD1	NA	TRBV7-2	TRBJ2-7	CASRQGTGGEQYF	TGTGCCAGCAGACAAGGGACAGGGGGTGAGCAGTACTTC
TRBD2	NA	TRBV7-2	TRBJ2-1	CASSYTSAAYNEQFF	TGTGCCAGCAGCTACACTAGCGCGGCCTACAATGAGCAGTTCTTC